Each of the 15 T cell receptor beta chains below was sequenced from the same sample in a study of identical twins. One entry per CDR3 protein, called by TCRdb with MiXCR from the 5' RACE reads. The sample contains some 710,000 distinct CDR3 sequences, less than 7% of which appear only once. Sequencing input: naive T cells sorted from blood. Receptors originate from a man between 18 and 35 years old in good health.

This clonotype was picked up many times. This chain joins TRBV12-3 or TRBV12-4 and TRBJ2-7, with 8 bases that match TRBD1. This CDR3 has 18 amino acids. V shed 6 bases and J 0 bases; nucleotides not matched to a gene: 16. The CDR3 is CASSPNTGTGPFSYEQYF. The CDR3 DNA sequence: TGTGCCAGCAGCCCAAATACCGGGACAGGCCCCTTCTCCTACGAGCAGTACTTC.

A few counts support this clonotype. The chain joins TRBV3-1 to TRBJ2-7; TRBD2 matches 7 bases. Germline V gene lookup returns CDR1 LGHDT and CDR2 YNNKEL (reference sequence). This CDR3 is built from 14 residues. V lost 4 bases and J lost 3; bases outside the gene matches: 6. For the CDR3, the DNA is TGTGCCAGCAGCCGTGCTGGACTAGGCTACGAGCAGTACTTC. Translating it yields CASSRAGLGYEQYF.

The V gene is TRBV11-2, the J gene TRBJ2-6; D could derive from TRBD1 or TRBD2 (5 bases each). CDR1 is SGHAT, CDR2 FQNNGV, per germline. There are 16 residues in the CDR3. Trimming cost V 2 bases and J 2 bases, with 10 bases left between them. The CDR3 region has the DNA TGTGCCAGCAGCTTAACGAGGGGTCCTGGGGCCAACGTCCTGACTTTC. This gives the protein CASSLTRGPGANVLTF.

The V call is TRBV5-1, the J call TRBJ2-3; D tentatively reads TRBD1 or TRBD2 (5 bases each). Germline V gene lookup returns CDR1 SGHRS and CDR2 YFSETQ. The CDR3 contains 16 residues. The germline V and J ends were trimmed by 0 bases and 3 bases, with 14 bases remaining between them. The CDR3 protein is CASSLEGTTNTDTQYF. Here the CDR3 DNA reads TGCGCCAGCAGCTTGGAGGGGACGACAAATACAGATACGCAGTATTTT.

This clonotype was seen repeatedly, ten times or more. J is TRBJ2-2 and V is TRBV4-2; D call uncertain. V was cut by 1 base and J by 1 base, with 10 bases left in between. In germline, CDR1 is LGHNA, CDR2 YNFKEQ. CDR3 length: 16 residues. The CDR3 sequence: CASSQVAEKNTGELFF. DNA for the CDR3: TGTGCCAGCAGCCAAGTAGCAGAAAAGAACACCGGGGAGCTGTTTTTT.

This clonotype was seen many times. The chain uses TRBV20-1 and TRBJ1-5; no reliable D call. V was shortened by 6 bases and J by 4 bases, with 13 bases between the two germline ends. This CDR3 has 13 amino acids. Per the germline V gene, CDR1 is DFQATT and CDR2 is SNEGSKA (reference sequence). The CDR3 sequence is CSAQAPGNQPQHF. The CDR3 region has the DNA TGCAGTGCCCAGGCCCCGGGTAATCAGCCCCAGCATTTT.

This clonotype was observed many times. The chain has TRBV6-5 and TRBJ2-7, with 10 bases lining up with TRBD2. Germline lookup yields CDR1 MNHEY and CDR2 SVGAGI. This CDR3 has 14 residues. Unmatched junction bases numbered 2, after V lost 4 bases and J lost 2 bases. The CDR3 reads CASSSGTSAYEQYV. CDR3 sequence (DNA): TGTGCCAGCAGTTCCGGGACTAGCGCCTACGAGCAGTACGTC.

This clonotype came up many times. The chain combines TRBV7-2 with TRBJ2-1; no clear D. The V end was cut by 6 bases, the J end by 3 bases, with 21 bases between. Looked up from germline, CDR1 is SGHTA and CDR2 is FQGNSA. CDR3 length: 17 amino acids. CDR3 DNA: TGTGCCAGCAGTTTTAGTTTGATCAGGAAGGGCTACAATGAGCAGTTCTTC. Protein product: CASSFSLIRKGYNEQFF.

This clonotype came up many times. The genes are TRBV20-1 and TRBJ2-1, with 8 bases that match TRBD2. The CDR3 runs 16 residues. V lost 5 bases, J lost 7 bases, and 16 bases stayed unmatched. Per germline, CDR1 DFQATT and CDR2 SNEGSKA (reference sequence). Here the CDR3 DNA reads TGCAGTGCTTGCAAAGAAACCGGACTAGCCGGTAATGAGCAGTTCTTC. Translation: CSACKETGLAGNEQFF.

This chain connects TRBV7-9 to TRBJ2-7; D is ambiguous. V lost 4 bases and J 5 bases, leaving 15 bases between the germline ends. Germline V gene lookup returns CDR1 SEHNR and CDR2 FQNEAQ (reference sequence). The CDR3 has 14 amino acids. CDR3 sequence (DNA): TGTGCCAGCAGCTCTCAATGGCCAGTTCACGAGCAGTACTTC. Its protein is CASSSQWPVHEQYF.

The CDR3 loop is CASTGQGGRYYNEQFF. The CDR3 nucleotides are TGTGCCAGTACCGGACAGGGCGGCCGATACTACAATGAGCAGTTCTTC. The chain links TRBV7-9 to TRBJ2-1; 8 nucleotides line up with TRBD1. The CDR3 length is 16 residues. The germline CDR1 and CDR2 sequences are SEHNR and FQNEAQ (reference sequence). The J segment lost 3 bases and the V segment lost 9 bases, leaving 13 bases of the junction unmatched. The complete variable domain, with remaining parts taken from reference TRBV7-9 and TRBJ2-1, reads DTGVSQNPRHKITKRGQNVTFRCDPISEHNRLYWYRQTLGQGPEFLTYFQNEAQLEKSRLLSDRFSAERPKGSFSTLEIQRTEQGDSAMYLCASTGQGGRYYNEQFFGPGTRLTVL.

This clonotype was counted a few times. CDR3 in DNA: TGTGCCAGCAGTTTACTAGCGGGATACGAGCAGTACTTC. As protein: CASSLLAGYEQYF. V and J are TRBV12-3 or TRBV12-4 and TRBJ2-7, with 9 bases that match TRBD2. The CDR3 runs 13 residues. J was trimmed by 4 bases and V by 2 bases; bases with no gene match: 0.

This clonotype appeared many times. This chain joins TRBV9 and TRBJ2-3, with a tentative D call TRBD1 (6 bases). This CDR3 comprises 15 residues. The V gene lost 0 bases and the J gene lost 2 bases, with 10 bases spanning the gap. Germline V gene data show CDR1 as SGDLS and CDR2 as YYNGEE. CDR3 bases: TGTGCCAGCAGCGTAGTCGGACAGAACACAGATACGCAGTATTTT. Residues: CASSVVGQNTDTQYF.

Only a few counts were recorded for this clonotype. V is TRBV6-2 or TRBV6-3 and J is TRBJ2-7; 9 nucleotides align to TRBD1. The CDR3 is made up of 14 amino acids. Germline V lookup: CDR1 MNHEY, CDR2 SVGEGT. The junction had 6 bases not matched to a gene; V was cut back by 5 bases and J by 4 bases. CDR3 sequence (DNA): TGTGCCAGCAGTGCCCGGGACAGGGTATACGAGCAGTACGTC. Amino acids: CASSARDRVYEQYV.

The chain has TRBV6-1 and TRBJ2-1, with D tentatively TRBD2 (5 bases). V was cut by 6 bases and J by 0 bases, with 9 bases left in between. The germline V gene has CDR1 MNHNS and CDR2 SASEGT. The CDR3 runs to 14 residues. DNA of the CDR3: TGTGCCAGCAGAGGACTCTTCTCCTACAATGAGCAGTTCTTC. This gives the protein CASRGLFSYNEQFF.